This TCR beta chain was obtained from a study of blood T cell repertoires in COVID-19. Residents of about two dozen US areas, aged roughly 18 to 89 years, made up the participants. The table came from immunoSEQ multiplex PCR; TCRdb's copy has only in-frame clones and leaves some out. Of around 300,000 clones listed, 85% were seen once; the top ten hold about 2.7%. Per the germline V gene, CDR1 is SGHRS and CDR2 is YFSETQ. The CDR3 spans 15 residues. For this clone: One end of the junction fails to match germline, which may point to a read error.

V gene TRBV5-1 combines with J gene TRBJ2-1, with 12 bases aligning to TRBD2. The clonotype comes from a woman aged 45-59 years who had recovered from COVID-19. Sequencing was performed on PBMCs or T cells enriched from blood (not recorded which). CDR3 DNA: TGCGCCAGCCGGCAGACTAGCGGGGGATACAATGAACAGTTCTTC. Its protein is CASRQTSGGYNEQFF.